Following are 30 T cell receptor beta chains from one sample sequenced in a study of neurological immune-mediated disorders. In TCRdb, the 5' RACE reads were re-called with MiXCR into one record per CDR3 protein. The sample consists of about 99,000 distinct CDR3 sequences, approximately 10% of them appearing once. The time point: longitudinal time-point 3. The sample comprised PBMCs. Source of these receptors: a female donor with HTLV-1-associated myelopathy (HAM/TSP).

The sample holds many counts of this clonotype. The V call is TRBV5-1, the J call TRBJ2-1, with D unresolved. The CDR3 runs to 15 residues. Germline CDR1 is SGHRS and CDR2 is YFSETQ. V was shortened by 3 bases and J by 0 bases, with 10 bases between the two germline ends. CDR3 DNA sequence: TGCGCCAGCAGCTCCGAGGTAGGCTCCTACAATGAGCAGTTCTTC. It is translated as CASSSEVGSYNEQFF.

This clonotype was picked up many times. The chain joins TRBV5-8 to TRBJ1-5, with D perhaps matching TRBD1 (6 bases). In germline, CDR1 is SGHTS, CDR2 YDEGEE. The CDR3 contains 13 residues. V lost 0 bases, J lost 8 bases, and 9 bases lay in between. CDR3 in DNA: TGTGCCAGCAGCTTGGATAGGGACAAGCCCCAGCATTTT. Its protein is CASSLDRDKPQHF.

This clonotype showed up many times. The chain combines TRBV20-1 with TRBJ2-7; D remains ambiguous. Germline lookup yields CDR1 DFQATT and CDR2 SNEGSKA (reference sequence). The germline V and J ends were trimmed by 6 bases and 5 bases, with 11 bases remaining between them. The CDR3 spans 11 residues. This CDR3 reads CSAGTLDEQYF. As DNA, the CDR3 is TGCAGTGCCGGCACCTTGGACGAGCAGTACTTC.

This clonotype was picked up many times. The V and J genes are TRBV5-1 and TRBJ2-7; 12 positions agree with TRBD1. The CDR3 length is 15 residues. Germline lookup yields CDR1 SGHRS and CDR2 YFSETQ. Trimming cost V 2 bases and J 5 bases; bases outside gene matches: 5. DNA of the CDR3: TGCGCCAGCAGCTTCCGGGACAGGGGGCGTCACGAGCAGTACTTC. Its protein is CASSFRDRGRHEQYF.

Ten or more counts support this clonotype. CDR3 DNA: TGTGCCAGCCATGGGCCTTCGAACACCGGGGAGCTGTTTTTT. Amino acid sequence: CASHGPSNTGELFF. The chain couples TRBV28 to TRBJ2-2, with D hard to call. Trimming left V 8 bases short and J 0 bases short, with 10 bases between. The CDR3 totals 14 residues. The germline CDR1 and CDR2 sequences are MDHEN and SYDVKM.

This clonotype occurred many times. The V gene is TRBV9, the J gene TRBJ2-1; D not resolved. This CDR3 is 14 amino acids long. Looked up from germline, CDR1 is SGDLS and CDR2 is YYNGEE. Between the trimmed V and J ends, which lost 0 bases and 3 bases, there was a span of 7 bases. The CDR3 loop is CASSVAASYNEQFF. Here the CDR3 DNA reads TGTGCCAGCAGCGTAGCTGCTAGCTACAATGAGCAGTTCTTC.

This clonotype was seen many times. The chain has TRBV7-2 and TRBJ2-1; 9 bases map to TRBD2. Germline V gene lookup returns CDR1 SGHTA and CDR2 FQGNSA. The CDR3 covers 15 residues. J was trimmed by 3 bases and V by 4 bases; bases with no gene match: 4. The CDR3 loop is CASSWAGGHYNEQFF. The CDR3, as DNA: TGTGCCAGCAGCTGGGCGGGGGGGCACTACAATGAGCAGTTCTTC.

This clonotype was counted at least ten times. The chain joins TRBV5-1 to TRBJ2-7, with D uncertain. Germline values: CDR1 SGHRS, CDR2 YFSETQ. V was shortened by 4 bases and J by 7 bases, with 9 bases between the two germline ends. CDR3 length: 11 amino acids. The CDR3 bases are TGCGCCAGCAGCACGGACCGGGAGCAGTACTTC. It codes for CASSTDREQYF.

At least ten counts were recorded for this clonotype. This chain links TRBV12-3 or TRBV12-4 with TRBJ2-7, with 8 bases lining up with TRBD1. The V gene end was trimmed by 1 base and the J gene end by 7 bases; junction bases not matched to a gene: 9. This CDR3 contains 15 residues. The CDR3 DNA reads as TGTGCCAGCAGTTTAGTTGGACAGGGAGAGGTTGAGCAGTACTTC. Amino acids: CASSLVGQGEVEQYF.

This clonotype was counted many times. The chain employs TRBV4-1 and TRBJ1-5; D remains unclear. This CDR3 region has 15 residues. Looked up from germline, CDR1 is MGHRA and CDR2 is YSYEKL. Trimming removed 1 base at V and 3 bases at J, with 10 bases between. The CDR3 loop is CASSQGGAINQPQHF. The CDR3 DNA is TGCGCCAGCAGCCAAGGAGGAGCCATCAATCAGCCCCAGCATTTT.

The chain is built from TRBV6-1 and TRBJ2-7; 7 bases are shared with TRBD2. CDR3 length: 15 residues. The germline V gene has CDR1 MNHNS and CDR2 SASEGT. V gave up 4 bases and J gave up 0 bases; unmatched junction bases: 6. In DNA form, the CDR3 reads TGTGCCAGCAGTGTCCGCCGGGACTACTCCTACGAGCAGTACTTC. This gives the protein CASSVRRDYSYEQYF.

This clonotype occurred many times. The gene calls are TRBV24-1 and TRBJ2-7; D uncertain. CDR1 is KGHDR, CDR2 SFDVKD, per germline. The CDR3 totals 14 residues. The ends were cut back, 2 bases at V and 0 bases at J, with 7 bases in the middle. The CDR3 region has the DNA TGTGCCACCAGTGATTATCCCGTCTCCTACGAGCAGTACTTC. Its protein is CATSDYPVSYEQYF.

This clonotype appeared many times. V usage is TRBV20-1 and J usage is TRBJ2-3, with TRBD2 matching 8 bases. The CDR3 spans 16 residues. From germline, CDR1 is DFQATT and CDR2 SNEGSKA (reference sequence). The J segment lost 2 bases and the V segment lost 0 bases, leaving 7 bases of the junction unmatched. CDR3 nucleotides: TGCAGTGCTAGAGACCCCTTACTAGCGGCCACAGATACGCAGTATTTT. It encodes CSARDPLLAATDTQYF.

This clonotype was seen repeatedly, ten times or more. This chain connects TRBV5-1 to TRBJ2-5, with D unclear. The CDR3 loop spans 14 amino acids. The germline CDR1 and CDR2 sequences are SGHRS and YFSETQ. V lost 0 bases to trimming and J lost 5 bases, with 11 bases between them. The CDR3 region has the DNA TGCGCCAGCAGCTTGGAGTCAATTGGGGAGACCCAGTACTTC. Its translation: CASSLESIGETQYF.

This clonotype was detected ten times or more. Here the CDR3 reads CAIGDRATPGGYTF. DNA for the CDR3: TGTGCCATTGGGGACAGGGCCACCCCTGGTGGCTACACCTTC. V gene TRBV10-3 combines with J gene TRBJ1-2, with 9 bases that match TRBD1. There are 14 residues in the CDR3. The germline gives CDR1 ENHRY, CDR2 SYGVKD. J was trimmed by 7 bases and V by 9 bases; bases with no gene match: 12.

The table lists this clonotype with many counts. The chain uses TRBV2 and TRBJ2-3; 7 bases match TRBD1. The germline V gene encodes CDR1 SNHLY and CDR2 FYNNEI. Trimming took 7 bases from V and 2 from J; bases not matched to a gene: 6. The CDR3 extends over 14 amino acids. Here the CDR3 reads CASIRQGNTDTQYF. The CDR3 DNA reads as TGTGCCAGCATTAGACAGGGAAACACAGATACGCAGTATTTT.

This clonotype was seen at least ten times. The CDR3 sequence is CATSRGAGGSTDTQYF. The CDR3 nucleotides are TGTGCCACCAGCAGAGGTGCGGGGGGAAGCACAGATACGCAGTATTTT. The V gene is TRBV15, the J gene TRBJ2-3, with 8 positions matching TRBD2. V shed 1 base and J 0 bases; nucleotides not matched to a gene: 3. This CDR3 has 16 amino acids. CDR1 LNHNV and CDR2 YYDKDF come from the germline V gene (reference sequence).

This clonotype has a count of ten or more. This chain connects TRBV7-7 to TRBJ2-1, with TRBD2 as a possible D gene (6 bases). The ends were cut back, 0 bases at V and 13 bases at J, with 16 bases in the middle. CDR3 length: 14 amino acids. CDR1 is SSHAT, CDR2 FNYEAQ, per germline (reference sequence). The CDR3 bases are TGTGCCAGCAGCTTAGCGCGGGGCCAAGGACCCCAGTTCTTC. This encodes CASSLARGQGPQFF.

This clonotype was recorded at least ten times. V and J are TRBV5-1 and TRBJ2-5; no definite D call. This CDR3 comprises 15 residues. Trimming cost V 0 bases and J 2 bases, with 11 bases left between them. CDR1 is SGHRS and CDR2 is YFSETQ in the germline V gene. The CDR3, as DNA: TGCGCCAGCAGCTTGGGATGGACGGGTCAAGAGACCCAGTACTTC. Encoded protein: CASSLGWTGQETQYF.

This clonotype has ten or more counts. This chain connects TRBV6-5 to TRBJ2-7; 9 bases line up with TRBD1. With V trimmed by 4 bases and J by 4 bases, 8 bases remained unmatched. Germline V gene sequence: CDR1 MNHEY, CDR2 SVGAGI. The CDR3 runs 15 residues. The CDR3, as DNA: TGTGCCAGCAGTTCCCAGGCGACAGGGGGTTACGAGCAGTACTTC. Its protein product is CASSSQATGGYEQYF.

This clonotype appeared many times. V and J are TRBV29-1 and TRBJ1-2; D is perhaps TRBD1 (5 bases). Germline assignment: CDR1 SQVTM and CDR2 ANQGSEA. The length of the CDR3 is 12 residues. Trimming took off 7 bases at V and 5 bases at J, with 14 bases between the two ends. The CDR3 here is CSAQTEFYGYTF. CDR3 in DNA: TGCAGCGCTCAGACAGAGTTTTATGGCTACACCTTC.

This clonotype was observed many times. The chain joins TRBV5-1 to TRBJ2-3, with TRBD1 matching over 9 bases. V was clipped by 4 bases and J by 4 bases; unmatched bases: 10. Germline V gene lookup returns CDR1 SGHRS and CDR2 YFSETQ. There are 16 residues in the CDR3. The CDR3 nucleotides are TGCGCCAGCAGCCCAGAAACAGGGGGCGGATCAGATACGCAGTATTTT. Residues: CASSPETGGGSDTQYF.

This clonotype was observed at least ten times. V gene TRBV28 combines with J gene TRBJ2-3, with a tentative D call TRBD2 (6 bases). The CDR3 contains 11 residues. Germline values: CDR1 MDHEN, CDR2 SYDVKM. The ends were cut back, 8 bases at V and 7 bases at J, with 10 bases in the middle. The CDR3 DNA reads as TGTGCCAGCTTCGGGGGTTATACGCAGTATTTT. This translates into CASFGGYTQYF.

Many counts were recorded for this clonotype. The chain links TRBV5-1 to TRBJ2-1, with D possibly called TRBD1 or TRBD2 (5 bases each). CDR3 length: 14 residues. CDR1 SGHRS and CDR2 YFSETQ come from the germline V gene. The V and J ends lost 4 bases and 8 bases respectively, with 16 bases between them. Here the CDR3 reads CASSRDVRRDEQFF. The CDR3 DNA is TGCGCCAGCAGCCGGGACGTCAGACGGGATGAGCAGTTCTTC.

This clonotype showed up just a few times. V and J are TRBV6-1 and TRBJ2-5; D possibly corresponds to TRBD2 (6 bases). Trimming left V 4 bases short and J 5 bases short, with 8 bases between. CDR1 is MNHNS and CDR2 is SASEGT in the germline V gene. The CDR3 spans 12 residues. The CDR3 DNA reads TGTGCCAGCAGTGCGCTAGCGGAGACCCAGTACTTC. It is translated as CASSALAETQYF.

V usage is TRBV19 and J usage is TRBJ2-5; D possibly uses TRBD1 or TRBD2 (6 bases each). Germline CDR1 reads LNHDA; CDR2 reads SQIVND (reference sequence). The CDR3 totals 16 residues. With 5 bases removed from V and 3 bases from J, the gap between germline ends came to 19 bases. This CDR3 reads CASSAPFGGTKETQYF. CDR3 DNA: TGTGCCAGTAGTGCCCCATTCGGGGGCACTAAAGAGACCCAGTACTTC. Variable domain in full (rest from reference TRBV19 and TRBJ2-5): DGGITQSPKYLFRKEGQNVTLSCEQNLNHDAMYWYRQDPGQGLRLIYYSQIVNDFQKGDIAEGYSVSREKKESFPLTVTSAQKNPTAFYLCASSAPFGGTKETQYFGPGTRLLVL.

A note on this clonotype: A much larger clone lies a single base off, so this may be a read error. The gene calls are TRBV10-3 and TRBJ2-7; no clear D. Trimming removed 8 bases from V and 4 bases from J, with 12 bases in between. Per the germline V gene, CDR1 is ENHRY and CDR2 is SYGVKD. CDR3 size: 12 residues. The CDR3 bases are TGTGCCATCGCGAGCGAACGTTACGAGCAGTACTTC. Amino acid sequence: CAIASERYEQYF.

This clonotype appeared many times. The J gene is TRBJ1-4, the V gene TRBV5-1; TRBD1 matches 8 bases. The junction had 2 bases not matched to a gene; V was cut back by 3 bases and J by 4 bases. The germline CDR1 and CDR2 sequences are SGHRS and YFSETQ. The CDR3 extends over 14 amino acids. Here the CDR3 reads CASSYGQGNEKLFF. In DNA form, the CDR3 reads TGCGCCAGCAGCTACGGACAGGGTAATGAAAAACTGTTTTTT.

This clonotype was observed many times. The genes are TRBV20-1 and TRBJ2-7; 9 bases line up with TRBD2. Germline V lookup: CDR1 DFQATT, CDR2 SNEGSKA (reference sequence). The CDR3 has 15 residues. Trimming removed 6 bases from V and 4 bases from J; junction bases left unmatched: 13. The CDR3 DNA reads TGCAGTGCAGAACAAGCGGGGGGCAGATCTTACGAGCAGTACTTC. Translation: CSAEQAGGRSYEQYF.

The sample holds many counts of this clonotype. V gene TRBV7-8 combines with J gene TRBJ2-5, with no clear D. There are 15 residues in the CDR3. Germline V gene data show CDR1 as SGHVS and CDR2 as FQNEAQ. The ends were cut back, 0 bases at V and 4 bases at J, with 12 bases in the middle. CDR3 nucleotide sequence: TGTGCCAGCAGCTTAGCCTCAACCACGGGAGAGACCCAGTACTTC. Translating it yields CASSLASTTGETQYF.